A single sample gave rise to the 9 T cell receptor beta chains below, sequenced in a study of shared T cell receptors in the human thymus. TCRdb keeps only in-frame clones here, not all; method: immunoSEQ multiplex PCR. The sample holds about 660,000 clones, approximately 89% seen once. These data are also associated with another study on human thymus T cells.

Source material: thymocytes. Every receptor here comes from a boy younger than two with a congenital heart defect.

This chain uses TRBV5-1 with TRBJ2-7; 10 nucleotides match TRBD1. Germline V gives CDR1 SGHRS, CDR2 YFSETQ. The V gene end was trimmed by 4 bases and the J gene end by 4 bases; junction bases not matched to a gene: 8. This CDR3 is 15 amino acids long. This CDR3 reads CASSIPGQGRYEQYF. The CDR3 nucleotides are TGCGCCAGCAGCATACCGGGACAGGGGCGGTACGAGCAGTACTTC. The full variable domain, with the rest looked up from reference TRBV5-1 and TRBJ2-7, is KAGVTQTPRYLIKTRGQQVTLSCSPISGHRSVSWYQQTPGQGLQFLFEYFSETQRNKGNFPGRFSGRQFSNSRSEMNVSTLELGDSALYLCASSIPGQGRYEQYFGPGTRLTVT.

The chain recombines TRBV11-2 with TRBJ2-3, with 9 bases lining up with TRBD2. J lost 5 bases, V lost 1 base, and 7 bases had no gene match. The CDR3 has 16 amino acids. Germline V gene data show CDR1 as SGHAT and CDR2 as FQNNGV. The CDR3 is CASSLVLAGRQDTQYF. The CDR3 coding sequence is TGTGCCAGCAGCTTAGTACTAGCGGGCAGGCAAGATACGCAGTATTTT. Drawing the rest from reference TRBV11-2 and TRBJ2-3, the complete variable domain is EAGVAQSPRYKIIEKRQSVAFWCNPISGHATLYWYQQILGQGPKLLIQFQNNGVVDDSQLPKDRFSAERLKGVDSTLKIQPAKLEDSAVYLCASSLVLAGRQDTQYFGPGTRLTVL.

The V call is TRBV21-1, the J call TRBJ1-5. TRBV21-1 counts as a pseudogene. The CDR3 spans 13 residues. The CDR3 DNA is TGTGCCAGCAGCAAGGGGGGGGATCAGCCCCAGCATTTT. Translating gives CASSKGGDQPQHF.

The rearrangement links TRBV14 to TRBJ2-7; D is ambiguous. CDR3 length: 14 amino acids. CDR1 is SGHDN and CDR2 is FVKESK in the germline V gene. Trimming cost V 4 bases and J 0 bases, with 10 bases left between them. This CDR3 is CASSPPFSSYEQYF. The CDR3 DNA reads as TGTGCCAGCAGCCCCCCTTTTAGCTCCTACGAGCAGTACTTC. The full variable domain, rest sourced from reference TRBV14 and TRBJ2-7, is EAGVTQFPSHSVIEKGQTVTLRCDPISGHDNLYWYRRVMGKEIKFLLHFVKESKQDESGMPNNRFLAERTGGTYSTLKVQPAELEDSGVYFCASSPPFSSYEQYFGPGTRLTVT.

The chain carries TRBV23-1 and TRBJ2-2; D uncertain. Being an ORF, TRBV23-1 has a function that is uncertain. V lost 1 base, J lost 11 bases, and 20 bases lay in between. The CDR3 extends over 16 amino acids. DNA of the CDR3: TGCGCCAGCAGTCAATTTTATGCGGTTAATGTTTGTGAGCTGTTTTTT. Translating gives CASSQFYAVNVCELFF.

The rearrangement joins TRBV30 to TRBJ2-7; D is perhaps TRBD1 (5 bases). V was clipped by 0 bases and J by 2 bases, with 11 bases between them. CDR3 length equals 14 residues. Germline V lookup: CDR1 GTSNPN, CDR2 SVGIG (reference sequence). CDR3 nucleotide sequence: TGTGCCTGGAGTGTCCGCGGACATACCTACGAGCAGTACTTC. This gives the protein CAWSVRGHTYEQYF.

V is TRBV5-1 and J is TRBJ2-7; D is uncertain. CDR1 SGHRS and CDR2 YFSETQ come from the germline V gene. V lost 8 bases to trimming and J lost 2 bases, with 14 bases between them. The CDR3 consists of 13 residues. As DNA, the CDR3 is TGCGCCAGTAGCCACCAGGATGCCTACGAGCAGTACTTC. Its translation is CASSHQDAYEQYF.

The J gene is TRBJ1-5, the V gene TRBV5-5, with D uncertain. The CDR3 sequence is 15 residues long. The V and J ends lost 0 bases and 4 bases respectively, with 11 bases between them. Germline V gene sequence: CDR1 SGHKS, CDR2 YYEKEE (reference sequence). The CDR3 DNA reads TGTGCCAGCAGCTTGGACCCTACCCTAAATCAGCCCCAGCATTTT. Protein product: CASSLDPTLNQPQHF.

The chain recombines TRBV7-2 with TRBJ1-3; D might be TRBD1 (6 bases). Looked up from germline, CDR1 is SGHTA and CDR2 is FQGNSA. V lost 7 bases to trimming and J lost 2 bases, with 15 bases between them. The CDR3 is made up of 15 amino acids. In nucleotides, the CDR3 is TGTGCCAGCACCGTACAGGGTCAAACTGGAAACACCATATATTTT. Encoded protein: CASTVQGQTGNTIYF.